This T cell receptor beta chain was recorded in a study of response to subunit inactivated influenza vaccine. For this clonotype: The antigen is unknown.

Trimming removed 4 bases from V and 6 bases from J, with 16 bases in between. This CDR3 has 14 amino acids. Germline CDR1 LGHNA, CDR2 YSLEER. Study outcomes and limitations: Authors suggested each seasonal flu vaccination may recruit only limited numbers of new T cells.

TCRdb re-derived calls from the RT-PCR reads in MiXCR, one entry per CDR3 protein. The top ten hold 10% of the sample, which has around 540,000 distinct CDR3 sequences, approximately 12% seen once. This receptor was identified in a man in his fifties or sixties who received an inactivated influenza vaccine. Sequencing used PBMCs from blood, obtained on the day of vaccination. The chain joins TRBV4-3 to TRBJ2-7; D may correspond to TRBD1 or TRBD2 (5 bases each). DNA for the CDR3: TGCGCCAGCAGCCGCCATTTGGGACCGAGCGAGCAGTACTTC. This gives the protein CASSRHLGPSEQYF.